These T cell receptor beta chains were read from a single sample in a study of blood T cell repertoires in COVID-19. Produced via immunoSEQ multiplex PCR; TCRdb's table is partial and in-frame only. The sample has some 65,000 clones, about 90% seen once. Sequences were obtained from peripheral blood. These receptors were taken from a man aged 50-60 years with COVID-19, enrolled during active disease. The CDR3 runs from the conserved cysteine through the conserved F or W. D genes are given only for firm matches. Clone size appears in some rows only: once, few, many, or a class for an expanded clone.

CASSNRGRTEAFF	TGTGCCAGCAGCAACAGGGGACGTACTGAAGCTTTCTTT	TRBD1	TRBV25-1	TRBJ1-1	few
CASSPTSGSYEQYF	TGTGCCAGCAGCCCTACTAGCGGCTCCTACGAGCAGTACTTC	TRBD2	TRBV7-8	TRBJ2-7	.
CASSSTGTDTQYF	TGCGCCAGCAGCTCGACAGGCACAGATACGCAGTATTTT	.	TRBV5-1	TRBJ2-3	.
CASSLTGASGNTIYF	TGTGCCAGCAGCTTGACAGGGGCCTCTGGAAACACCATATATTTT	TRBD1	TRBV7-2	TRBJ1-3	.
CASSSVRDRANSPLHF	TGTGCCAGCAGCTCAGTCCGGGACAGGGCCAATTCACCCCTCCACTTT	TRBD1	TRBV5-6	TRBJ1-6	once
CAWMEQRPGELFF	TGTGCCTGGATGGAGCAGAGGCCGGGGGAGCTGTTTTTT	.	TRBV30	TRBJ2-2	.
CASGLPPESGSTDTQYF	TGTGCTAGTGGTTTGCCCCCCGAAAGCGGGAGCACAGATACGCAGTATTTT	.	TRBV12-5	TRBJ2-3	.
CASSHVGQNQPQHF	TGCGCCAGCAGCCATGTAGGACAGAATCAGCCCCAGCATTTT	.	TRBV4-1	TRBJ1-5	.
CASSRGWDRGTEAFF	TGCGCCAGCAGCCGGGGTTGGGACAGGGGCACTGAAGCTTTCTTT	TRBD1	TRBV5-1	TRBJ1-1	.
CASSYQPGVNYNSPLHF	TGTGCCAGCAGCTACCAACCGGGGGTGAACTATAATTCACCCCTCCACTTT	.	TRBV7-9	TRBJ1-6	.
CASSQGWQGTQYF	TGCGCCAGCAGCCAAGGATGGCAGGGGACGCAGTATTTT	.	TRBV5-1	TRBJ2-3	.
CAISPGLSSGNTIYF	TGTGCCATCAGTCCGGGACTCAGCTCTGGAAACACCATATATTTT	.	TRBV10-3	TRBJ1-3	.
CASSYAGTAFYGYTF	TGTGCCAGCAGCTACGCCGGGACAGCATTTTATGGCTACACCTTC	TRBD1	TRBV7-9	TRBJ1-2	.
CASRNTGNTEAFF	TGTGCCAGCAGGAACACAGGGAACACTGAAGCTTTCTTT	.	TRBV27	TRBJ1-1	.
CAIRDRATDTQYF	TGTGCCATCCGGGACAGGGCGACAGATACGCAGTATTTT	TRBD1	TRBV10-3	TRBJ2-3	.
CASSLGQAPYEQYF	TGTGCCAGCTCCCTAGGACAGGCCCCCTACGAGCAGTACTTC	TRBD1	TRBV18	TRBJ2-7	.
CASSPQGGGRYQETQYF	TGTGCCAGCAGCCCCCAGGGGGGCGGGAGGTACCAAGAGACCCAGTACTTC	.	TRBV4-2	TRBJ2-5	.